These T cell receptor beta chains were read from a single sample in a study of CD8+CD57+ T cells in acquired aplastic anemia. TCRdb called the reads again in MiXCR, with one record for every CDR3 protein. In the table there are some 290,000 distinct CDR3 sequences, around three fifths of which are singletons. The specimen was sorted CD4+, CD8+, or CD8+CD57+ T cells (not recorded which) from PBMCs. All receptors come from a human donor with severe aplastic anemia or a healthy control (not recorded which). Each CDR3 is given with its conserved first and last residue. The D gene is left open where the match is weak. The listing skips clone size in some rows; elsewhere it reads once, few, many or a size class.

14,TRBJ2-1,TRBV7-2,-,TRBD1,CASSLLTGNVEQFF,TGTGCCAGCAGCTTGTTGACAGGGAACGTTGAGCAGTTCTTC
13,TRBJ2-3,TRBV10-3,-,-,CAISGLDTDTQYF,TGTGCCATCAGTGGACTCGACACAGATACGCAGTATTTT
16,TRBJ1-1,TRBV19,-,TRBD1,CASSIAAGQGSTEAFF,TGTGCCAGTAGTATAGCCGCGGGACAGGGTTCCACTGAAGCTTTCTTT
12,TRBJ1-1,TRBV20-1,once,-,CSARSPRGGAFF,TGCAGTGCTAGGAGCCCCAGGGGAGGCGCTTTCTTT
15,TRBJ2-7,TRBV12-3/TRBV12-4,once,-,CASSLGQLAAYEQYF,TGTGCCAGCAGTTTAGGGCAACTAGCAGCCTACGAGCAGTACTTC
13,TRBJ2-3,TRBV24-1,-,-,CATRARFTDTQYF,TGTGCCACCAGAGCCCGATTTACGGATACGCAGTATTTT
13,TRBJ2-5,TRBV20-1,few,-,CSARDPSPGAQYF,TGCAGTGCTAGAGATCCTAGCCCCGGGGCCCAGTACTTC
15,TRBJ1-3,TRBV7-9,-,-,CASSLVGARGNTIYF,TGTGCCAGCAGCTTGGTAGGGGCACGAGGAAACACCATATATTTT
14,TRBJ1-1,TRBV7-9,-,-,CASSHAPRDTEAFF,TGTGCCAGCAGTCATGCGCCAAGAGACACTGAAGCTTTCTTT
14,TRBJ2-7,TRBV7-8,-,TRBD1,CASSIRDRGQEQYF,TGTGCCAGCAGCATCCGGGACAGGGGGCAAGAGCAGTACTTC
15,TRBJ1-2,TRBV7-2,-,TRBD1,CASSLERTGRYGYTF,TGTGCCAGCAGCTTAGAGCGGACAGGGAGGTATGGCTACACCTTC
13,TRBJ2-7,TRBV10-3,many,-,CAISERGENEQYF,TGTGCCATCAGTGAGAGGGGCGAAAACGAGCAGTACTTC
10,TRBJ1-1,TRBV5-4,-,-,CASSRGLAFF,TGTGCCAGCAGCCGAGGACTAGCTTTCTTT
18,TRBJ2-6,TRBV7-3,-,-,CASSVDHRAGAGANVLTF,TGTGCCAGCAGCGTAGACCACAGGGCGGGGGCTGGGGCCAACGTCCTGACTTTC
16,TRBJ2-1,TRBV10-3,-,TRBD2,CAITHGTSGTYNEQFF,TGTGCCATCACCCATGGGACTAGCGGAACCTACAATGAGCAGTTCTTC
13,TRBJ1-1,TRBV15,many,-,CATSRGQRTEAFF,TGTGCCACCAGCAGAGGACAGAGGACTGAAGCTTTCTTT
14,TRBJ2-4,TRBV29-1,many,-,CSAVLSLAKNIQYF,TGCAGCGCGGTCCTTTCTCTAGCCAAAAACATTCAGTACTTC
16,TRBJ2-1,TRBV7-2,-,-,CASSPKGVGPYSEQFF,TGTGCCAGCAGCCCAAAAGGGGTTGGTCCCTACAGTGAGCAGTTCTTC
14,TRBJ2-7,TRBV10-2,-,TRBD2,CASSEVAGGREQYF,TGCGCCAGCAGTGAGGTAGCGGGGGGCCGCGAGCAGTACTTC
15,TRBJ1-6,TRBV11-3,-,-,CASSLGTSLNSPLHF,TGTGCCAGCAGCTTAGGGACTAGCCTCAATTCACCCCTCCACTTT
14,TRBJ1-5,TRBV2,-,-,CASSGSLANQPQHF,TGTGCCAGCAGTGGGTCATTAGCTAATCAGCCCCAGCATTTT
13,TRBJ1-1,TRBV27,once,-,CASTRGLDTEAFF,TGTGCCAGCACACGAGGTCTAGACACTGAAGCTTTCTTT
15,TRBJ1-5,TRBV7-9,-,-,CDSSLVGSVLQPQHF,TGTGACAGCAGCTTAGTGGGGTCGGTTTTGCAGCCCCAGCATTTT
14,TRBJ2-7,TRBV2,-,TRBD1,CASGTGQGVYEQYF,TGTGCCAGCGGTACGGGACAGGGGGTCTACGAGCAGTACTTC
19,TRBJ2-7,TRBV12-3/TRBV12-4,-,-,CASSPGYRWGDEEAYEQYF,TGTGCCAGCAGTCCTGGGTACAGGTGGGGTGACGAGGAGGCCTACGAGCAGTACTTC
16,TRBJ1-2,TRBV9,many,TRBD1,CASSVVGTGGADGYTF,TGTGCCAGCAGCGTAGTTGGGACAGGGGGCGCGGATGGCTACACCTTC
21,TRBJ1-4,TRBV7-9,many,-,CASSLVEVSGRAQTTNEKLFF,TGTGCCAGCAGCTTAGTTGAGGTTTCGGGCAGGGCGCAAACAACTAATGAAAAACTGTTTTTT
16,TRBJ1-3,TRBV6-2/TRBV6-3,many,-,CASSYAAPETGNTIYF,TGTGCCAGCAGTTACGCAGCGCCCGAAACTGGAAACACCATATATTTT
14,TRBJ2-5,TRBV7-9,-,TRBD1,CASSPGTVRETQYF,TGTGCCAGCAGCCCTGGGACAGTAAGGGAGACCCAGTACTTC
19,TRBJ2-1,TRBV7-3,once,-,CASRPPRSERGQTVDEQFF,TGTGCCAGCAGGCCCCCCAGGTCGGAGCGGGGACAAACCGTCGATGAGCAGTTCTTC
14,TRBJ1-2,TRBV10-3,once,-,CAISEGGGLYGYTF,TGTGCCATCAGTGAGGGAGGCGGCCTCTATGGCTACACCTTC
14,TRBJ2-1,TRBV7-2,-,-,CASSTAHFHNEQFF,TGTGCCAGCAGCACGGCTCACTTCCACAATGAGCAGTTCTTC
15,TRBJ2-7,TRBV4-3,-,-,CASSQDRGWSYDQYF,TGCGCCAGCAGCCAAGACAGGGGTTGGTCCTACGATCAGTACTTC
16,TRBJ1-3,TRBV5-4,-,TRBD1,CASSPGQGSSGNTIYF,TGTGCCAGCAGCCCTGGACAGGGATCGTCTGGAAACACCATATATTTT
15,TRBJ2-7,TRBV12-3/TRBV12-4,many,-,CASSLYRDGSYEQYF,TGTGCCAGCAGCCTATATCGGGACGGATCCTACGAGCAGTACTTC
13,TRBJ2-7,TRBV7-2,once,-,CASIPGSGYEQYF,TGTGCCAGCATTCCTGGGAGTGGGTACGAGCAGTACTTC
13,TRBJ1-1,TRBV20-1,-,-,CSARMGVNTEAFF,TGCAGTGCTAGAATGGGTGTGAACACTGAAGCTTTCTTT
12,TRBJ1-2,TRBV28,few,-,CASSGGFAGYTF,TGTGCCAGCAGTGGGGGCTTTGCCGGCTACACCTTC
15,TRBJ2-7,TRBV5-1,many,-,CASSLSAATPYEQYF,TGCGCCAGCAGCTTGTCGGCAGCCACCCCCTACGAGCAGTACTTC
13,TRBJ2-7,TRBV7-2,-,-,CASSWDLSGEQYF,TGTGCCAGCAGCTGGGATCTTTCGGGAGAGCAGTACTTC
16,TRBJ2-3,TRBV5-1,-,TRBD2,CASSLGRGAGTDTQYF,TGCGCCAGCAGCTTAGGGCGGGGGGCCGGGACAGATACGCAGTATTTT
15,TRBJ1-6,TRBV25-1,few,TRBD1,CASSATGQGGSPLHF,TGTGCCAGCAGTGCAACGGGACAGGGCGGTTCACCCCTCCACTTT
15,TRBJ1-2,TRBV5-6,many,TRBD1,CASSLGQGNSYGYTF,TGTGCCAGCAGCTTGGGACAGGGCAATTCCTATGGCTACACCTTC
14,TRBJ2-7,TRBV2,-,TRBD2,CASSDGGIAYEQYF,TGTGCCAGCAGTGACGGGGGGATTGCCTACGAGCAGTACTTC
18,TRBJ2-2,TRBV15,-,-,CATSRRSGLASNTGELFF,TGTGCCACCAGCAGGAGGTCCGGACTCGCCTCGAACACCGGGGAGCTGTTTTTT
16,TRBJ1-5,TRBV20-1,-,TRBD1,CSAITGTGVRNQPQHF,TGCAGTGCTATCACGGGGACAGGGGTTCGCAATCAGCCCCAGCATTTT
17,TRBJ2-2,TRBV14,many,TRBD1,CASSQLDRGYGTGELFF,TGTGCCAGCAGCCAGCTAGACAGGGGGTACGGCACCGGGGAGCTGTTTTTT
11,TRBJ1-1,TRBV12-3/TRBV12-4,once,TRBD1,CASSFGTGAFF,TGTGCCAGCAGTTTCGGGACAGGAGCTTTCTTT